This entry is about one T cell receptor beta chain. Original data processing: The assay estimated nucleated cells by amplifying reference gene primers. The repertoire was sequenced with immunoSEQ multiplex PCR; TCRdb's copy has only in-frame clones and lacks some. That table is the source of V, J and clone size, and D and trimming were worked out from the DNA. Of fewer than 200,000 clones listed, approximately 86% are singletons. This sample was taken from a study of blood T cell repertoires in COVID-19. Study context: Italy, Spain and the United States were the sources of the convalescent and acute COVID-19 samples. Sources were T cells, B-cell-depleted T cells, or PBMCs; the material itself was cDNA or gDNA.

V shed 2 bases and J shed 8 bases, with 9 bases lying between them. The CDR3 contains 12 residues. Germline loops: CDR1 MNHNS, CDR2 SASEGT. The chain couples TRBV6-1 to TRBJ1-2; weak D call: TRBD1 (5 bases). Sequencing used peripheral blood. The sequence came from a middle-aged man with active or convalescent COVID-19. The CDR3 DNA reads TGTGCCAGCAGTGAACGGGGGAGGGGCTACACCTTC. Translating gives CASSERGRGYTF.